The 8 T cell receptor beta chains reported below all come from one sample, sequenced in a study of T cell changes during pregnancy in multiple sclerosis. Sequenced by immunoSEQ multiplex PCR; TCRdb stores in-frame clones only, minus some. The repertoire includes 60,000 or so clones, 80% to 90% of them detected once, and about 5.2% sits in the top ten. The sequenced material came from peripheral blood from another person, used as feeder cells. These receptors all come from a human donor whose cells served as feeder cells for cultures in a pregnancy study.

This clone appeared many times. The chain combines TRBV29-1 with TRBJ1-5; TRBD1 matches at 7 bases. J lost 3 bases, V lost 5 bases, and 10 bases had no gene match. There are 15 residues in the CDR3. CDR1 is SQVTM, CDR2 ANQGSEA, per germline. CDR3 amino acids: CSVYRGEDVNQPQHF. CDR3 DNA sequence: TGCAGCGTTTACAGGGGCGAGGACGTCAATCAGCCCCAGCATTTT.

V usage is TRBV21-1 and J usage is TRBJ2-1; the DNA was not compared with TRBD2, the D call given in the table. TRBV21-1 is a recognized pseudogene. This CDR3 comprises 16 residues. The CDR3 sequence: CASSIKSGSSYNEQFF. CDR3 DNA: TGTGCCAGCAGCATTAAAAGCGGGAGCTCCTACAATGAGCAGTTCTTC.

V usage is TRBV6-1 and J usage is TRBJ1-3; 7 bases are a match to TRBD1. The CDR3 is 18 residues long. From germline, CDR1 is MNHNS and CDR2 SASEGT. J lost 7 bases, V lost 0 bases, and 15 bases had no gene match. The CDR3 DNA reads as TGTGCCAGCAGTGAAGCGGGTAGGGGGCGCGGGACGGGGAACACCATATATTTT. This gives the protein CASSEAGRGRGTGNTIYF.

The rearrangement uses TRBV9 and TRBJ1-1; a possible D gene is TRBD1 (5 bases). Deletions cut 0 bases from V and 3 bases from J, with 12 bases between. This CDR3 spans 15 amino acids. From germline, CDR1 is SGDLS and CDR2 YYNGEE. In DNA, the CDR3 is TGTGCCAGCAGCGTAGGGGGAGGGGTTGACACTGAAGCTTTCTTT. Protein: CASSVGGGVDTEAFF.

V is TRBV9 and J is TRBJ2-3; D gene ambiguous. This CDR3 region has 13 residues. Germline CDR1 reads SGDLS; CDR2 reads YYNGEE. V was clipped by 0 bases and J by 2 bases, with 4 bases between them. For the CDR3, the DNA is TGTGCCAGCAGCGTAGTGCCCACAGATACGCAGTATTTT. This gives the protein CASSVVPTDTQYF.

The chain couples TRBV7-2 to TRBJ2-1; D gene uncertain. V was pared by 1 base and J by 2 bases, with 12 bases between. This CDR3 has 16 residues. From germline, CDR1 is SGHTA and CDR2 FQGNSA. The CDR3 bases are TGTGCCAGCAGCTTAGGTCTAGGGCTTACCTACAATGAGCAGTTCTTC. Translating gives CASSLGLGLTYNEQFF.

This chain uses TRBV18 with TRBJ2-7; the match to TRBD1 covers 9 bases. CDR1 and CDR2 (germline): KGHSH, LQKENI. V lost 3 bases, J lost 4 bases, and 4 bases stayed unmatched. The CDR3 covers 14 residues. Here the CDR3 DNA reads TGTGCCAGCTCACCGGGACAGGGAATTTACGAGCAGTACTTC. This translates into CASSPGQGIYEQYF. Combining the CDR3 with reference TRBV18 and TRBJ2-7 gives the whole variable domain NAGVMQNPRHLVRRRGQEARLRCSPMKGHSHVYWYRQLPEEGLKFMVYLQKENIIDESGMPKERFSAEFPKEGPSILRIQQVVRGDSAAYFCASSPGQGIYEQYFGPGTRLTVT.

This clone was counted between two and nine times. The chain uses TRBV30 and TRBJ2-5; 7 bases are a match to TRBD2. The CDR3 extends over 15 amino acids. CDR1 GTSNPN and CDR2 SVGIG come from the germline V gene (reference sequence). V lost 2 bases, J lost 1 base, and 7 bases stayed unmatched. CDR3 protein: CAWSISGTTQETQYF. The CDR3 DNA is TGTGCCTGGAGTATCTCCGGGACTACCCAAGAGACCCAGTACTTC.